This T cell receptor (beta chain) emerged from a study of post-analysis software for immune sequencing data. Regarding the study as a whole: Samples made in the same batch grouped tightly together by F measure. Five or six TRBV segments, TRBV5-6, TRBV5-1 and TRBV20-1 among them, were found more frequent in patients than controls.

Notes on this clonotype: What it binds is unknown.

Unique molecular identifiers were built into the TCR beta cDNA libraries. TCRdb redid the calling of the PCR reads with MiXCR, one entry per CDR3 protein. The sample lists 350,000 to 450,000 distinct CDR3 sequences, approximately 33% occurring once. Between the trimmed V and J ends, which lost 5 bases and 0 bases, there was a span of 4 bases. The CDR3 sequence is 12 residues long. Germline values: CDR1 MDHEN, CDR2 SYDVKM. V and J are TRBV28 and TRBJ1-1; D uncertain. The sequence was obtained from a girl aged 10 to 17 with multiple sclerosis. Sequencing was carried out using blood. CDR3 amino acids: CASSAMNTEAFF. CDR3 sequence (DNA): TGTGCCAGCAGTGCCATGAACACTGAAGCTTTCTTT.